The 27 T cell receptor beta chains listed next were all sequenced from one sample in a study of T cell responses to AZD1222 COVID-19 vaccine. Method: immunoSEQ multiplex PCR; TCRdb's copy keeps in-frame clones and lacks some. The sample contains fewer than 90,000 clones, about 90% of which appear only once. The starting material was peripheral blood, obtained 28 days after the second AZD1222 dose. Source of these receptors: an adult who received the AZD1222 COVID-19 vaccine.

This clone was recorded a few times. V usage is TRBV11-3 and J usage is TRBJ2-1; D uncertain. Trimming pared 5 bases from V and 3 bases from J, leaving 11 bases between. CDR3 length equals 14 residues. Per the germline V gene, CDR1 is SGHNT and CDR2 is YENEEA. CDR3 sequence: CASSRRASYNEQFF. The CDR3 DNA sequence: TGTGCCAGCAGCAGACGTGCGAGCTACAATGAGCAGTTCTTC.

The chain is built from TRBV28 and TRBJ1-2, with a weak D call TRBD1 (5 bases). The CDR3 has 15 residues. CDR1 is MDHEN and CDR2 is SYDVKM in the germline V gene. V shed 6 bases and J shed 2 bases, with 16 bases lying between them. The CDR3 loop is CASSLRGGVNYGYTF. The CDR3 region has the DNA TGTGCCAGCAGCCTGAGAGGAGGGGTGAACTATGGCTACACCTTC.

DNA of the CDR3: TGTGCCAGCAGCCCCCGGGGGGCAGTCTATGGCTACACCTTC. Amino acid sequence: CASSPRGAVYGYTF. V gene TRBV9 combines with J gene TRBJ1-2; perhaps TRBD1 as D (6 bases). The CDR3 sequence is 14 residues long. Germline V gene lookup returns CDR1 SGDLS and CDR2 YYNGEE. The V and J ends lost 4 bases and 4 bases respectively, with 14 bases between them.

DNA for the CDR3: TGTGCCAGCTCCTCTCGGACTAGCGTTGCGTTCTTC. Encoded protein: CASSSRTSVAFF. This chain uses TRBV18 with TRBJ2-1; 9 bases are a match to TRBD2. Trimming removed 6 bases from V and 15 bases from J; junction bases left unmatched: 9. The germline CDR1 and CDR2 sequences are KGHSH and LQKENI. This CDR3 spans 12 amino acids.

The genes are TRBV10-3 and TRBJ2-7; D possibly matches TRBD1 or TRBD2 (5 bases each). CDR3 length: 14 amino acids. The ends were cut back, 0 bases at V and 5 bases at J, with 11 bases in the middle. Per the germline V gene, CDR1 is ENHRY and CDR2 is SYGVKD. The chain's CDR3 is CAISESIGTDEQYF. The CDR3 DNA sequence: TGTGCCATCAGTGAGTCTATAGGGACGGACGAGCAGTACTTC.

This clone was found once. This chain uses TRBV29-1 with TRBJ2-5; possible D gene TRBD1, 5 bases. V dropped 3 bases and J dropped 13 bases, with 15 bases sitting between them. This CDR3 spans 11 amino acids. CDR1 is SQVTM and CDR2 is ANQGSEA in the germline V gene. The CDR3 loop reads CSVDGAGAWYF. The CDR3 DNA is TGCAGCGTTGATGGGGCAGGCGCTTGGTACTTC.

The chain employs TRBV9 and TRBJ2-1; D may be TRBD2 (7 bases). This CDR3 spans 15 amino acids. Trimming removed 0 bases from V and 11 bases from J, with 18 bases in between. Germline CDR1 and CDR2: SGDLS and YYNGEE. CDR3 in amino acids: CASSVGLSRGAQQFF. CDR3 bases: TGTGCCAGCAGCGTAGGGTTGAGTCGGGGGGCCCAGCAGTTCTTC.

This chain links TRBV18 with TRBJ1-1; 7 bases are a match to TRBD1. The CDR3 extends over 16 amino acids. V lost 4 bases and J lost 1; bases outside the gene matches: 9. From germline, CDR1 is KGHSH and CDR2 LQKENI. The CDR3 sequence: CASSLTIGTANTEAFF. The CDR3 bases are TGTGCCAGCTCACTCACCATCGGGACAGCGAACACTGAAGCTTTCTTT.

This chain links TRBV6-5 with TRBJ2-1; 13 bases line up with TRBD2. The CDR3 consists of 15 residues. From germline, CDR1 is MNHEY and CDR2 SVGAGI. Losses at the gene ends were 4 bases for V and 5 bases for J; bases not matched to a gene: 2. The CDR3 loop is CASSLGLAGNNEQFF. CDR3 DNA: TGTGCCAGCAGTTTGGGACTAGCGGGGAACAATGAGCAGTTCTTC.

The rearrangement joins TRBV7-9 to TRBJ1-2; D remains unclear. The CDR3 contains 14 residues. CDR1 is SEHNR, CDR2 FQNEAQ, per germline (reference sequence). Trimming cost V 1 base and J 3 bases, with 9 bases left between them. The CDR3 spells CASSLVGNHYGYTF. Here the CDR3 DNA reads TGTGCCAGCAGCTTAGTTGGAAACCACTATGGCTACACCTTC.

CDR3 DNA: TGTGCCAGCAGCTCGCCGGGAGCGGGGCGTACTAGCACAGATACGCAGTATTTT. The encoded protein is CASSSPGAGRTSTDTQYF. The chain couples TRBV5-5 to TRBJ2-3, with 7 bases matching TRBD2. The trim removed 3 bases at V and 0 bases at J, leaving 13 bases unmatched. The germline gives CDR1 SGHKS, CDR2 YYEKEE (reference sequence). CDR3 length equals 18 residues.

This chain uses TRBV11-2 with TRBJ2-5; 10 nucleotides align to TRBD1. CDR1 is SGHAT and CDR2 is FQNNGV in the germline V gene. The CDR3 consists of 16 residues. The V segment lost 5 bases and the J segment 1 base; nucleotides outside the gene matches: 7. CDR3 protein: CASSLGQGVFQETQYF. For the CDR3, the DNA is TGTGCCAGCAGCCTCGGACAGGGGGTTTTCCAAGAGACCCAGTACTTC.

The V gene is TRBV19, the J gene TRBJ2-3; 8 bases agree with TRBD1. The V segment lost 5 bases and the J segment 5 bases; nucleotides outside the gene matches: 6. Germline values: CDR1 LNHDA, CDR2 SQIVND (reference sequence). The CDR3 sequence is 14 residues long. In nucleotides, the CDR3 is TGTGCCAGTAGTTCGCGACAGGGGAGAGATACGCAGTATTTT. Its translation: CASSSRQGRDTQYF.

The rearrangement joins TRBV5-1 to TRBJ2-5; D remains ambiguous. Trimming took off 4 bases at V and 1 base at J, with 8 bases between the two ends. The CDR3 loop spans 13 amino acids. Per germline, CDR1 SGHRS and CDR2 YFSETQ. The CDR3 DNA is TGCGCCAGCAGCCCCTCTATCCAAGAGACCCAGTACTTC. This encodes CASSPSIQETQYF.

The chain has TRBV9 and TRBJ2-2; 10 nucleotides line up with TRBD2. The germline V gene has CDR1 SGDLS and CDR2 YYNGEE. The CDR3 is 17 residues long. V shed 4 bases, J shed 3 bases, and the junction held 9 bases outside the gene matches. The CDR3 loop is CASSKLGLARHTGELFF. DNA of the CDR3: TGTGCCAGCAGCAAATTGGGACTAGCGCGACACACCGGGGAGCTGTTTTTT.

V and J are TRBV12-3 or TRBV12-4 and TRBJ1-1; D gene unclear. The ends were cut back, 5 bases at V and 4 bases at J, with 11 bases in the middle. The CDR3 runs to 13 residues. The CDR3 nucleotides read TGTGCCAGCAGTCCGCATGAGAGCACTGAAGCTTTCTTT. Its protein is CASSPHESTEAFF.

CDR3 sequence (DNA): TGTGCCAGCAGTGAAGCGGCCCCGGGGGGGGCCAACGTCCTGACTTTC. Its protein is CASSEAAPGGANVLTF. The V gene is TRBV6-1, the J gene TRBJ2-6; TRBD2 is a possible D gene (5 bases). V shed 0 bases and J shed 4 bases, with 10 bases lying between them. This CDR3 has 16 amino acids. The germline CDR1 and CDR2 sequences are MNHNS and SASEGT.

The chain joins TRBV27 to TRBJ2-1, with D possibly TRBD2 on 5 matching bases. Germline CDR1 and CDR2: MNHEY and SMNVEV (reference sequence). The CDR3 is 11 amino acids. Trimming shortened V by 8 bases and J by 12 bases, and 14 bases separated the two germline ends. The CDR3 is CASRMREWQFF. In DNA, the CDR3 is TGTGCCAGCCGAATGAGGGAATGGCAGTTCTTC.

At least ten counts were recorded for this clone. The V call is TRBV28, the J call TRBJ1-1; 7 bases match TRBD1. The ends lost 7 bases at V and 2 bases at J; junction bases unmatched: 7. The CDR3 runs 14 residues. Germline V CDR1 and CDR2: MDHEN, SYDVKM. The CDR3 reads CASILNRGNTEAFF. CDR3 bases: TGTGCCAGCATCTTGAACAGGGGCAACACTGAAGCTTTCTTT.

V is TRBV2 and J is TRBJ2-7; D gene uncertain. Germline V gives CDR1 SNHLY, CDR2 FYNNEI. V was pared by 7 bases and J by 1 base, with 14 bases between. CDR3 length: 14 amino acids. CDR3 nucleotides: TGTGCCAGCATTCCAGTCGACTTTTCCTACGAGCAGTACTTC. This gives the protein CASIPVDFSYEQYF. The entire variable domain, with the rest obtained from reference TRBV2 and TRBJ2-7, is as follows: EPEVTQTPSHQVTQMGQEVILRCVPISNHLYFYWYRQILGQKVEFLVSFYNNEISEKSEIFDDQFSVERPDGSNFTLKIRSTKLEDSAMYFCASIPVDFSYEQYFGPGTRLTVT.

This clone was seen once. This chain uses TRBV7-2 with TRBJ2-1; TRBD1 matches at 7 bases. This CDR3 region has 15 residues. Germline V gene sequence: CDR1 SGHTA, CDR2 FQGNSA. The J segment lost 2 bases and the V segment lost 6 bases, leaving 7 bases of the junction unmatched. The CDR3 reads CASRPRGNPYNEQFF. Written as DNA, the CDR3 is TGTGCCAGCAGACCCAGGGGGAACCCCTACAATGAGCAGTTCTTC.

The chain links TRBV5-8 to TRBJ2-6, with 9 bases fitting TRBD1. J was trimmed by 1 base and V by 3 bases; bases with no gene match: 14. Germline loops: CDR1 SGHTS, CDR2 YDEGEE. The CDR3 loop spans 20 amino acids. The DNA for the CDR3 is TGTGCCAGCAGCTCAAAAATCGGGACAGGGCGCGTTTCTGGGGCCAACGTCCTGACTTTC. Translated, it gives CASSSKIGTGRVSGANVLTF. The full variable domain, rest sourced from reference TRBV5-8 and TRBJ2-6, is EAGVTQSPTHLIKTRGQQATLRCSPISGHTSVYWYQQALGLGLQFLLWYDEGEERNRGNFPPRFSGRQFPNYSSELNVNALELEDSALYLCASSSKIGTGRVSGANVLTFGAGSRLTVL.

The chain combines TRBV15 with TRBJ1-3, with D maybe TRBD1 (6 bases). Germline CDR1 reads LNHNV; CDR2 reads YYDKDF (reference sequence). This CDR3 spans 14 amino acids. Trimming removed 6 bases at V and 8 bases at J, with 17 bases between. The CDR3 sequence: CATSRGGPLDTIYF. CDR3 DNA sequence: TGTGCCACCAGTCGGGGGGGCCCCCTAGACACCATATATTTT.

The rearrangement links TRBV7-6 to TRBJ1-3; D is uncertain. Germline CDR1 is SGHVS and CDR2 is FNYEAQ. The CDR3 has 17 amino acids. Trimming cost V 1 base and J 5 bases, with 18 bases left between them. CDR3 amino acids: CASSLDQAQRIRNTIYF. The CDR3 DNA follows: TGTGCCAGCAGCTTAGACCAGGCTCAAAGGATCAGAAACACCATATATTTT.

The chain combines TRBV19 with TRBJ2-2; TRBD2 agrees at 11 bases. Germline V lookup: CDR1 LNHDA, CDR2 SQIVND (reference sequence). The CDR3 extends over 17 amino acids. J lost 3 bases, V lost 6 bases, and 9 bases had no gene match. CDR3 amino acids: CASRGLAGRDYTGELFF. In DNA form, the CDR3 reads TGTGCCAGTAGAGGACTAGCGGGTAGAGACTACACCGGGGAGCTGTTTTTT.

The chain has TRBV24-1 and TRBJ1-2, with a possible D match to TRBD1 (5 bases). From germline, CDR1 is KGHDR and CDR2 SFDVKD. This CDR3 comprises 14 residues. V lost 0 bases and J lost 7, with 11 bases in between. For the CDR3, the DNA is TGTGCCACCAGTGATTTGCCGGGGCGCGGTGGCTACACCTTC. Protein: CATSDLPGRGGYTF.

The genes are TRBV20-1 and TRBJ2-7; TRBD2 agrees at 9 bases. The CDR3 has 13 amino acids. V shed 3 bases, J shed 9 bases, and the junction held 9 bases outside the gene matches. Per the germline V gene, CDR1 is DFQATT and CDR2 is SNEGSKA (reference sequence). The chain's CDR3 is CSASLSGSDWQYF. DNA of the CDR3: TGCAGTGCTAGTCTTAGCGGGAGCGACTGGCAGTACTTC.